The 9 T cell receptor beta chains reported below all come from one sample, sequenced in a study of T cell responses to AZD1222 COVID-19 vaccine. Assay used: immunoSEQ multiplex PCR; TCRdb lists only in-frame clones, some missing. Reported are about 140,000 clones; the ten largest clones contain over 2%. The material sequenced was peripheral blood. These receptors were collected from an adult in good health.

The chain joins TRBV7-6 to TRBJ2-5; 7 bases fit TRBD2. J gave up 0 bases and V 2 bases, and 6 bases lay outside the gene matches. This CDR3 region has 16 residues. In germline, CDR1 is SGHVS, CDR2 FNYEAQ. CDR3 DNA sequence: TGTGCCAGCAGCTTAAGGGGAGGGTTGAACCAAGAGACCCAGTACTTC. This codes for CASSLRGGLNQETQYF.

This chain uses TRBV5-5 with TRBJ1-6; D is unresolved. Trimming shortened V by 3 bases and J by 8 bases, and 15 bases separated the two germline ends. The CDR3 spans 15 residues. Germline CDR1 SGHKS, CDR2 YYEKEE (reference sequence). The DNA of the CDR3 is TGTGCCAGCAGCTCGGCTTGGACGGGAGATTCACCCCTCCACTTT. Translated: CASSSAWTGDSPLHF.

The chain couples TRBV4-3 to TRBJ2-7, with 8 bases aligning to TRBD1. The CDR3 consists of 15 residues. The V segment lost 4 bases and the J segment 2 bases; nucleotides outside the gene matches: 7. Germline loops: CDR1 LGHNA, CDR2 YSLEER. As DNA, the CDR3 is TGCGCCAGCAGCCCCTCCTGGACAGGGCCCTACGAGCAGTACTTC. Translated: CASSPSWTGPYEQYF.

This rearrangement joins TRBV21-1 to TRBJ1-2. TRBV21-1 is a pseudogene segment. The CDR3 contains 14 residues. CDR3 in amino acids: CASSKVGEDYGYTF. The CDR3 bases are TGTGCCAGCAGCAAAGTTGGGGAAGACTATGGCTACACCTTC.

V and J are TRBV4-1 and TRBJ1-5; 12 bases fit TRBD1. The CDR3 has 16 residues. V gave up 1 base and J gave up 4 bases; unmatched junction bases: 2. Germline CDR1 MGHRA, CDR2 YSYEKL. The CDR3 region has the DNA TGCGCCAGCAGCCAAGGGGACAGGGGGCTAAATCAGCCCCAGCATTTT. Translating gives CASSQGDRGLNQPQHF.

The chain carries TRBV5-6 and TRBJ1-4; 7 bases agree with TRBD1. Trimming at V came to 2 bases and at J to 0 bases, leaving 4 bases not matched to a gene. The CDR3 is made up of 16 amino acids. Germline CDR1 SGHDT, CDR2 YYEEEE. CDR3 in amino acids: CASSFRQGATNEKLFF. Here the CDR3 DNA reads TGTGCCAGCAGCTTTAGACAGGGCGCAACTAATGAAAAACTGTTTTTT.

The chain joins TRBV10-3 to TRBJ1-1; D is unresolved. The germline V gene encodes CDR1 ENHRY and CDR2 SYGVKD. The length of the CDR3 is 12 residues. Trimming took off 3 bases at V and 5 bases at J, with 7 bases between the two ends. The CDR3: CAISDGRTEAFF. The DNA of the CDR3 is TGTGCCATCAGTGACGGGAGAACTGAAGCTTTCTTT.

This chain joins TRBV10-2 and TRBJ2-3; D is uncertain. This CDR3 comprises 14 residues. V lost 0 bases, J lost 5 bases, and 9 bases lay in between. The germline V gene has CDR1 WSHSY and CDR2 SAAADI. In nucleotides, the CDR3 is TGCGCCAGCAGTGAGTCGTTGGCAGTAGATACGCAGTATTTT. It specifies CASSESLAVDTQYF.

This rearrangement joins TRBV7-3 to TRBJ2-3; 11 positions match TRBD2. The CDR3 totals 17 residues. V was pared by 4 bases and J by 1 base, with 7 bases of the junction left unmatched. Germline V CDR1 and CDR2: SGHTA, FQGTGA. This CDR3 is CASSSSGGLPRTDTQYF. In nucleotides, the CDR3 is TGTGCCAGCAGCTCTAGCGGGGGGCTACCCCGCACAGATACGCAGTATTTT.